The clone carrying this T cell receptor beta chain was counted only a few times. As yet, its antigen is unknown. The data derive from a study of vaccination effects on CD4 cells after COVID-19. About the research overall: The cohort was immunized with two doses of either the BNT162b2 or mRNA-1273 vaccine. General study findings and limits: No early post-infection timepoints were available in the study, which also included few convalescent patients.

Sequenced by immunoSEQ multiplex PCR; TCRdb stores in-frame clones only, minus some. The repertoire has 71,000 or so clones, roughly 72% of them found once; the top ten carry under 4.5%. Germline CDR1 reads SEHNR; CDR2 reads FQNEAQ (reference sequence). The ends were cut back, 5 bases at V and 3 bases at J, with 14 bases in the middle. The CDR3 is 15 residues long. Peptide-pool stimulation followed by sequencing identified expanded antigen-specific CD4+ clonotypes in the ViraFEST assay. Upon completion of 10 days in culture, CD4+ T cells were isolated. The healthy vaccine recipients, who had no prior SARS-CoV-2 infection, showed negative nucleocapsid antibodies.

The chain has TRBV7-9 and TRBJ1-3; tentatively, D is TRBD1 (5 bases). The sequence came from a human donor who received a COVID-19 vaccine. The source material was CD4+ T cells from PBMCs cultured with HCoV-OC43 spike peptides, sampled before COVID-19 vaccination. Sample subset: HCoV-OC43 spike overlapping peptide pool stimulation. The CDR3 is CASSAGSHGGNTIYF. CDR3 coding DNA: TGTGCCAGCAGCGCAGGGTCTCACGGTGGAAACACCATATATTTT.